Listed here are 12 T cell receptor beta chains from one sample, sequenced in a study of cytomegalovirus exposure and HLA in healthy donors. Use of 60 Vbeta and 13 Jbeta primers characterized the PCR. Sequencing used immunoSEQ multiplex PCR; TCRdb keeps in-frame clones, though not all of them. The table lists over 150,000 clones, about 72% of them singletons. Input material: PBMCs. Receptor source: a man aged 30-40 years in good health and CMV-seropositive.

As concerns this clone: This sample includes further DNA sequences coding for the same CDR3. The chain couples TRBV11-2 to TRBJ1-1; TRBD1 matches at 11 bases. CDR3 length: 14 amino acids. J lost 5 bases, V lost 6 bases, and 5 bases had no gene match. In germline, CDR1 is SGHAT, CDR2 FQNNGV. The DNA for the CDR3 is TGTGCCAGCAGTGGACAGGGGGCGGGGACTGAAGCTTTCTTT. Translation: CASSGQGAGTEAFF.

This clone has only one observation. The chain couples TRBV4-2 to TRBJ2-3; weak D call: TRBD2 (6 bases). V was trimmed by 2 bases and J by 2 bases, leaving 11 bases between them. Germline assignment: CDR1 LGHNA and CDR2 YNFKEQ. This CDR3 spans 15 amino acids. In DNA, the CDR3 is TGTGCCAGCAGCCAAAAAACGGGGGACACAGATACGCAGTATTTT. This encodes CASSQKTGDTDTQYF.

The V call is TRBV5-6, the J call TRBJ2-7; a possible D gene is TRBD1 (5 bases). This CDR3 has 16 amino acids. V was shortened by 3 bases and J by 2 bases, with 18 bases between the two germline ends. CDR1 and CDR2 (germline): SGHDT, YYEEEE. CDR3 region: CASSWVGATNPYEQYF. The CDR3 DNA sequence: TGTGCCAGCAGCTGGGTTGGGGCTACAAATCCCTACGAGCAGTACTTC. The complete variable domain, with remaining parts taken from reference TRBV5-6 and TRBJ2-7, reads DAGVTQSPTHLIKTRGQQVTLRCSPKSGHDTVSWYQQALGQGPQFIFQYYEEEERQRGNFPDRFSGHQFPNYSSELNVNALLLGDSALYLCASSWVGATNPYEQYFGPGTRLTVT.

V usage is TRBV2 and J usage is TRBJ1-5, with TRBD1 matching 7 bases. Looked up from germline, CDR1 is SNHLY and CDR2 is FYNNEI. This CDR3 is 15 amino acids long. Trimming removed 7 bases from V and 3 bases from J; junction bases left unmatched: 9. The CDR3 nucleotides read TGTGCCAGCAACCGAAGGGACAGCATCAATCAGCCCCAGCATTTT. Translating it yields CASNRRDSINQPQHF.

This clone was detected a few times. The gene calls are TRBV5-4 and TRBJ1-6; 8 nucleotides agree with TRBD1. Trimming at V came to 1 base and at J to 9 bases, leaving 6 bases not matched to a gene. This CDR3 has 15 amino acids. CDR1 SGHNT and CDR2 YYREEE come from the germline V gene (reference sequence). This CDR3 reads CASSLSQGASSPLHF. CDR3 DNA sequence: TGTGCCAGCAGCTTGTCCCAGGGGGCCAGTTCACCCCTCCACTTT.

The V gene is TRBV30, the J gene TRBJ2-7; possibly TRBD1 for D (6 bases). Germline CDR1 reads GTSNPN; CDR2 reads SVGIG (reference sequence). The CDR3 totals 14 residues. V lost 1 base to trimming and J lost 7 bases, with 17 bases between them. CDR3: CAWSAGQGRGEQYF. CDR3 in DNA: TGTGCCTGGAGTGCAGGTCAGGGGCGAGGGGAGCAGTACTTC. Together with reference TRBV30 and TRBJ2-7, the CDR3 gives the full variable domain: SQTIHQWPATLVQPVGSPLSLECTVEGTSNPNLYWYRQAAGRGLQLLFYSVGIGQISSEVPQNLSASRPQDRQFILSSKKLLLSDSGFYLCAWSAGQGRGEQYFGPGTRLTVT.

J is TRBJ2-7 and V is TRBV18; a weak D match, TRBD1 (6 bases). With 3 bases removed from V and 1 base from J, the gap between germline ends came to 13 bases. This CDR3 is built from 15 residues. The germline V gene has CDR1 KGHSH and CDR2 LQKENI. The CDR3 here is CASSPPGENSYEQYF. CDR3 nucleotides: TGTGCCAGCTCACCGCCAGGGGAGAATTCCTACGAGCAGTACTTC. Together with reference TRBV18 and TRBJ2-7, the CDR3 gives the full variable domain: NAGVMQNPRHLVRRRGQEARLRCSPMKGHSHVYWYRQLPEEGLKFMVYLQKENIIDESGMPKERFSAEFPKEGPSILRIQQVVRGDSAAYFCASSPPGENSYEQYFGPGTRLTVT.

The chain employs TRBV2 and TRBJ2-3, with unresolved D. The CDR3 sequence is 14 residues long. CDR1 is SNHLY and CDR2 is FYNNEI in the germline V gene. V was clipped by 4 bases and J by 0 bases, with 8 bases between them. The chain's CDR3 is CASSAYLSTDTQYF. The CDR3 DNA is TGTGCCAGCAGTGCTTACTTAAGCACAGATACGCAGTATTTT.

This clone was seen just once. V is TRBV11-3 and J is TRBJ1-4; TRBD1 matches at 12 bases. Germline V CDR1 and CDR2: SGHNT, YENEEA. The CDR3 is 19 residues long. The junction had 9 bases not matched to a gene; V was cut back by 4 bases and J by 0 bases. CDR3 region: CASSSPGQGAPATNEKLFF. In DNA, the CDR3 is TGTGCCAGCAGCTCACCGGGACAGGGGGCCCCTGCAACTAATGAAAAACTGTTTTTT. Filled out from reference TRBV11-3 and TRBJ1-4, the complete variable domain reads EAGVVQSPRYKIIEKKQPVAFWCNPISGHNTLYWYLQNLGQGPELLIRYENEEAVDDSQLPKDRFSAERLKGVDSTLKIQPAELGDSAVYLCASSSPGQGAPATNEKLFFGSGTQLSVL.

A note on this clone: The DNA is left out, because the CDR3 cannot be placed on it with certainty; the CDR3 is given as TCRdb lists it. This chain uses TRBV19 with TRBJ1-2; the table assigns TRBD1, which was not confirmed against the DNA. CDR1 LNHDA and CDR2 SQIVND come from the germline V gene (reference sequence). Counting both end residues, the CDR3 totals 14 amino acids. This CDR3 is CASTSAGVRYGYTF.

The rearrangement links TRBV28 to TRBJ2-5, with 7 bases aligning to TRBD2. The CDR3 has 15 amino acids. The V gene's germline CDR1 is MDHEN and CDR2 SYDVKM. J lost 5 bases, V lost 6 bases, and 12 bases had no gene match. The CDR3 here is CASSRTLRGGETQYF. The CDR3 region has the DNA TGTGCCAGCAGCAGAACCCTGAGGGGAGGGGAGACCCAGTACTTC.

This clone was seen a single time. This chain links TRBV7-9 with TRBJ1-2, with unresolved D. This CDR3 spans 14 amino acids. Trimming cost V 5 bases and J 7 bases, with 17 bases left between them. Germline V gene lookup returns CDR1 SEHNR and CDR2 FQNEAQ (reference sequence). The CDR3 nucleotides read TGTGCCAGCAGCCCCGGGAGGGTTATTCTTGGCTACACCTTC. Translation gives CASSPGRVILGYTF.